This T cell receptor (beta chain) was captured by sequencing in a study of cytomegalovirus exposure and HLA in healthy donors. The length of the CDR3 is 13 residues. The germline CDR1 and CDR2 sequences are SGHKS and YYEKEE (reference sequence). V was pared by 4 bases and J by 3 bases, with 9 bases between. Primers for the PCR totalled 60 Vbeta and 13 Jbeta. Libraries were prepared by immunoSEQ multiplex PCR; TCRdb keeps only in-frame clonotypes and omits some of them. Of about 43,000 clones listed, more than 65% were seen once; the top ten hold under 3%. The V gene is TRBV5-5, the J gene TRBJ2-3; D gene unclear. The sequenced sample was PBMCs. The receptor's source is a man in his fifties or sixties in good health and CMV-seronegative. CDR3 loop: CASSPMRTDTQYF. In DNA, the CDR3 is TGTGCCAGCAGCCCAATGAGAACAGATACGCAGTATTTT.